This section outlines one T cell receptor beta chain sequence together with its context. The CDR3 extends over 16 amino acids. Trimming at V came to 4 bases and at J to 9 bases, leaving 9 bases not matched to a gene. Germline V gives CDR1 SGHNT, CDR2 YYREEE (reference sequence). These data are taken from a study of blood T cell repertoires in COVID-19. In the study's own analysis: For nucleated cells, counts were estimated from reference gene primer amplification. Here immunoSEQ multiplex PCR was the method, and the copy in TCRdb shows in-frame clones only, minus some. V and J calls plus clone size are reproduced from that table; the DNA served to infer D and trimming. Of fewer than 200,000 clones listed, roughly 87% were seen once; the top ten hold 6% to 8%. In Seattle, patients joined the study during active infection and were tracked longitudinally.

The sequencing sample was made of peripheral blood. The V and J genes are TRBV5-4 and TRBJ2-1, with 14 bases fitting TRBD2. This receptor was obtained from a woman aged 70 to 79 with COVID-19, enrolled during active disease. The CDR3 reads CASSVPGLAGVFEQFF. DNA for the CDR3: TGTGCCAGCAGCGTCCCGGGACTAGCGGGAGTTTTTGAGCAGTTCTTC.